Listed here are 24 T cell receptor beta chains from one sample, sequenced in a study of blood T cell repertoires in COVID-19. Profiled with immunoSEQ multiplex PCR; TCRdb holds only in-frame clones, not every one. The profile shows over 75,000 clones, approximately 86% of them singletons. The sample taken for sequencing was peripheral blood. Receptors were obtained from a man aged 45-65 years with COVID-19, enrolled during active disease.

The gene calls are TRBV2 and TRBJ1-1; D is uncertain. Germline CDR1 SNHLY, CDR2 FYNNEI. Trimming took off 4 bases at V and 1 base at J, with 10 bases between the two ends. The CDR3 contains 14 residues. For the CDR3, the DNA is TGTGCCAGCAGTGTAGCCAGAACGAACACTGAAGCTTTCTTT. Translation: CASSVARTNTEAFF.

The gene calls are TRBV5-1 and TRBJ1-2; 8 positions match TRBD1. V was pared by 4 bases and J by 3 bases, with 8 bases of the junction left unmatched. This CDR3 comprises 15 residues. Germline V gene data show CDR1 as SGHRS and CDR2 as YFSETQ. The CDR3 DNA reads TGCGCCAGCAGCGAGCGGACAGGGTATGACTATGGCTACACCTTC. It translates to CASSERTGYDYGYTF. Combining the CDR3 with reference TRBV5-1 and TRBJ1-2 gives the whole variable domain KAGVTQTPRYLIKTRGQQVTLSCSPISGHRSVSWYQQTPGQGLQFLFEYFSETQRNKGNFPGRFSGRQFSNSRSEMNVSTLELGDSALYLCASSERTGYDYGYTFGSGTRLTVV.

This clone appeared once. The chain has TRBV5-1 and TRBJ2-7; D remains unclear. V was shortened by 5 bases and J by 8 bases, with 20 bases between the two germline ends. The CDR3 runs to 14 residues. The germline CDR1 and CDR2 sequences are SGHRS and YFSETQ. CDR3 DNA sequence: TGCGCCAGCAGTCAAGACACCGGCATCCTTCAGCAGTACTTC. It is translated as CASSQDTGILQQYF.

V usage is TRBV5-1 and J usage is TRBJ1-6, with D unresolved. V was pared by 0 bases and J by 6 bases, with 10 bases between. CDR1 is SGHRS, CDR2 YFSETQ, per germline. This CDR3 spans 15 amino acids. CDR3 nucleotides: TGCGCCAGCAGCTTGGAGGAGGGTTTTAATTCACCCCTCCACTTT. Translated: CASSLEEGFNSPLHF.

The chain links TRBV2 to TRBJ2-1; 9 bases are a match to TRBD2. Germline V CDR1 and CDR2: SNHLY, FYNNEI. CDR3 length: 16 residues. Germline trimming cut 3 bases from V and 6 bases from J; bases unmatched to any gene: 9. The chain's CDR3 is CASSDQGLAALNEQFF. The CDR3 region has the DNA TGTGCCAGCAGTGATCAGGGACTAGCTGCTCTCAATGAGCAGTTCTTC. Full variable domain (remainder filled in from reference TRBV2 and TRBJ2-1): EPEVTQTPSHQVTQMGQEVILRCVPISNHLYFYWYRQILGQKVEFLVSFYNNEISEKSEIFDDQFSVERPDGSNFTLKIRSTKLEDSAMYFCASSDQGLAALNEQFFGPGTRLTVL.

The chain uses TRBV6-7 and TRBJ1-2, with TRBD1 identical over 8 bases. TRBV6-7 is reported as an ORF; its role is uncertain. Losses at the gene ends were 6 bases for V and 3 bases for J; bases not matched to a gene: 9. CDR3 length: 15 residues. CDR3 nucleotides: TGTGCCAGCAGACCCACGACAGGGGAATACTATGGCTACACCTTC. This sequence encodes CASRPTTGEYYGYTF.

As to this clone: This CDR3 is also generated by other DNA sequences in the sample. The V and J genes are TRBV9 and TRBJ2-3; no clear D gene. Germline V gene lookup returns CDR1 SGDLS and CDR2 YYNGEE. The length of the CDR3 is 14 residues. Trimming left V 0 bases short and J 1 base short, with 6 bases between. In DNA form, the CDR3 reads TGTGCCAGCAGCGTAGCTACAGGCACAGATACGCAGTATTTT. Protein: CASSVATGTDTQYF.

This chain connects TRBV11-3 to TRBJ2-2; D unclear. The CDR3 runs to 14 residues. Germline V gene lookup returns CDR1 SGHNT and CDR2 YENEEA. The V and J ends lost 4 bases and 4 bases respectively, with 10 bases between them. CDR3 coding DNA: TGTGCCAGCAGCTCAACTTCGGTCACCGGGGAGCTGTTTTTT. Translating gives CASSSTSVTGELFF.

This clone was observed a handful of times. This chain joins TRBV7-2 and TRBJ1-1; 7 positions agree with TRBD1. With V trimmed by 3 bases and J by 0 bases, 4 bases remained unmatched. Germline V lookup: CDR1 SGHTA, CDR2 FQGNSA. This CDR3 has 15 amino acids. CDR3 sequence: CASSFTQGLNTEAFF. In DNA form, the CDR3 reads TGTGCCAGCAGCTTCACACAGGGGTTGAACACTGAAGCTTTCTTT.

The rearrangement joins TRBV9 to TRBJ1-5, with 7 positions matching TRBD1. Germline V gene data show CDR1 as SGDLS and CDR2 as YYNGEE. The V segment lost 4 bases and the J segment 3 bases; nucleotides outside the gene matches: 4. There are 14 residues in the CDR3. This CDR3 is CASSRQGHNQPQHF. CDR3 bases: TGTGCCAGCAGCAGACAGGGTCACAATCAGCCCCAGCATTTT. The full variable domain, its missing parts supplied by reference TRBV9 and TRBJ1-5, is DSGVTQTPKHLITATGQRVTLRCSPRSGDLSVYWYQQSLDQGLQFLIQYYNGEERAKGNILERFSAQQFPDLHSELNLSSLELGDSALYFCASSRQGHNQPQHFGDGTRLSIL.

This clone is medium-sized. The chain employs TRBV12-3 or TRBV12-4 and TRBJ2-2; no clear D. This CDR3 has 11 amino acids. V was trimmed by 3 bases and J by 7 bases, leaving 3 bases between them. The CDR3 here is CASSFYGELFF. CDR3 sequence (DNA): TGTGCCAGCAGTTTTTACGGGGAGCTGTTTTTT.

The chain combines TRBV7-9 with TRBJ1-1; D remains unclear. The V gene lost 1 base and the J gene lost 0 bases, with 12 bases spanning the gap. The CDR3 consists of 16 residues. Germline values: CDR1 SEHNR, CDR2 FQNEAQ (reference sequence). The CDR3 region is CASSLVGARMNTEAFF. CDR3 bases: TGTGCCAGCAGCTTAGTCGGAGCACGCATGAACACTGAAGCTTTCTTT.

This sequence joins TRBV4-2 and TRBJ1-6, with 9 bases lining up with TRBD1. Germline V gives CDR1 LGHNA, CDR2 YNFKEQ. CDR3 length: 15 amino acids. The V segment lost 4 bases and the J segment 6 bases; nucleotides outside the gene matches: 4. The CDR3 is CASSLPGQGNSPLHF. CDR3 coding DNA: TGTGCCAGCAGCCTACCGGGACAGGGTAATTCACCCCTCCACTTT.

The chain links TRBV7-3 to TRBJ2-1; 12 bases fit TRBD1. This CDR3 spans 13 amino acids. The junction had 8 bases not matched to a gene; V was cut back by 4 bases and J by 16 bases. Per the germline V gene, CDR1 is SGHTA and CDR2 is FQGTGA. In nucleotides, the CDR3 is TGTGCCAGCAGCTCGGGACAGGGGGCCCCGTCATTCTTC. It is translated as CASSSGQGAPSFF.

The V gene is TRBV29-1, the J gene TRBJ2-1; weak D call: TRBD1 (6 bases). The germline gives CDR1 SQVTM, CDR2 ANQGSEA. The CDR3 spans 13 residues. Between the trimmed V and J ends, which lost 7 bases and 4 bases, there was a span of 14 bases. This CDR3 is CSARRQGYNEQFF. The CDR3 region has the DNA TGCAGCGCGAGAAGGCAGGGGTACAATGAGCAGTTCTTC.

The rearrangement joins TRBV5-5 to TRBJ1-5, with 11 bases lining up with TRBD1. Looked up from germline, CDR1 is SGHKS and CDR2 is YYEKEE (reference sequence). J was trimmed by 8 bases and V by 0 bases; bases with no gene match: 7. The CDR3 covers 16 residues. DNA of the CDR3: TGTGCCAGCAGCTTGGTGTGGACAGGGGGCAAAGAGCCCCAGCATTTT. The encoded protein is CASSLVWTGGKEPQHF.

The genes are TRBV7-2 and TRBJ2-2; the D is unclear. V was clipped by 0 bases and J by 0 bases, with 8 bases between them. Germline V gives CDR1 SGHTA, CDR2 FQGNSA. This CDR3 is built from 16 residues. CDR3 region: CASSLAAQANTGELFF. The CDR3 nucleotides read TGTGCCAGCAGCTTAGCGGCGCAGGCGAACACCGGGGAGCTGTTTTTT.

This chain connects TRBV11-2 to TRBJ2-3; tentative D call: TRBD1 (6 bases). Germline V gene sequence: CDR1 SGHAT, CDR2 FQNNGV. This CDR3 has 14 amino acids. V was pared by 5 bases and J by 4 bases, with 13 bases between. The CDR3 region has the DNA TGTGCCAGCAGCCCCGGGGCAGGGGCAGATACGCAGTATTTT. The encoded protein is CASSPGAGADTQYF.

CDR3 amino acids: CASRSGTLYEQYF. The DNA of the CDR3 is TGTGCCAGCAGGTCCGGGACTCTCTACGAGCAGTACTTC. The chain is built from TRBV6-5 and TRBJ2-7, with TRBD2 as a possible D gene (6 bases). This CDR3 has 13 amino acids. The V end was cut by 6 bases, the J end by 3 bases, with 12 bases between. Germline V CDR1 and CDR2: MNHEY, SVGAGI.

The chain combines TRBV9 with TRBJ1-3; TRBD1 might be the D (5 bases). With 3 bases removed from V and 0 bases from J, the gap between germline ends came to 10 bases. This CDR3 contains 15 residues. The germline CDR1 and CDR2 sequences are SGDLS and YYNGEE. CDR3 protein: CASSATGVSGNTIYF. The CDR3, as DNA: TGTGCCAGCAGCGCAACAGGCGTCTCTGGAAACACCATATATTTT.

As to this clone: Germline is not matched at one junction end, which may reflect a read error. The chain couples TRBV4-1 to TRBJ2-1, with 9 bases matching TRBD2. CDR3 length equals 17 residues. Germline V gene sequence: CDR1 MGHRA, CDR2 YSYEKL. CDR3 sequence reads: CASTQVGRGGVDNEQFF. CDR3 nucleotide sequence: TGCGCCAGCACCCAAGTAGGGCGGGGGGGCGTCGACAATGAGCAGTTCTTC.

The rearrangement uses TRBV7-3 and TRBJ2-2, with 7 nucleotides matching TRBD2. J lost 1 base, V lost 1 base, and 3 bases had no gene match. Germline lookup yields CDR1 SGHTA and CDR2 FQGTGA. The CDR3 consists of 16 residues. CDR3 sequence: CASSLSGGGNTGELFF. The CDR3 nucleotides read TGTGCCAGCAGCTTAAGTGGCGGGGGGAACACCGGGGAGCTGTTTTTT.

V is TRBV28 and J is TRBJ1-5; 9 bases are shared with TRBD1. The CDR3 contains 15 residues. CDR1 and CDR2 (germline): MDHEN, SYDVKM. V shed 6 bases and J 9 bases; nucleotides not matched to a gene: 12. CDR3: CASRPGQGPSGPQHF. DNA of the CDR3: TGTGCCAGCAGACCCGGACAGGGGCCCTCAGGGCCCCAGCATTTT.

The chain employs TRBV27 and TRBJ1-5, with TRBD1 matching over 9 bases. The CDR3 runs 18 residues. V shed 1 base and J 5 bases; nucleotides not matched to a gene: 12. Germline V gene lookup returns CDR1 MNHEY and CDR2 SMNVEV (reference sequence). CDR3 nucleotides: TGTGCCAGCAGTTTATTCTGGTCGGACAGGGGTCCGTATCAGCCCCAGCATTTT. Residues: CASSLFWSDRGPYQPQHF.